This TCR beta chain was sequenced during a study of shared clonotypes between healthy human individuals. Overall study context: Three plates each covered CD4 naive and memory; CD8 naive two, CD8 memory one.

The CDR3 length is 16 residues. Germline-derived CDR1 and CDR2 are MDHEN and SYDVKM. Trimming cost V 2 bases and J 5 bases, with 16 bases left between them. None of the donors, who were healthy HIV-negative adults, had recently had acute infections or vaccinations. Naive CD45RA+ and memory CD45RA-negative subsets were split from CD4+ cells. Study results and caveats: The authors expected sequencing depth to affect clonotype sharing among donors.

Assay used: immunoSEQ multiplex PCR; TCRdb lists only in-frame clones, some missing. The top ten hold about 0.06% of the sample, which has around 600,000 clones, less than 98% seen once. Turning to this clone: Its antigen is not identified.

The source of this sequence is a woman aged 25 to 45 in good health. Input material: naive CD4+ T cells sorted from blood. Subset here: CD45RA+ positively selected. This chain joins TRBV28 and TRBJ1-5, with D perhaps matching TRBD1 (5 bases). The CDR3 here is CASSLGGGVPDQPQHF. The CDR3 DNA reads as TGTGCCAGCAGTTTAGGGGGTGGGGTCCCCGATCAGCCCCAGCATTTT.